This T cell receptor beta chain appears in the sequencing data of a study of T cells after yellow fever vaccination. Study details: By means of CD3, CD45RA, CCR7 and CD95, the EM, EMRA, CM and Tscm memory subsets were sorted. Regarding the study as a whole: Overlap between CD4 and CD8 compartments was detected for a small share of clonotypes.

Using its own MiXCR run on the 5' RACE reads, TCRdb lists one record per CDR3 protein. The sample consists of about 13,000 distinct CDR3 sequences, 4.5% to 6% of them appearing once. This clonotype was counted at least ten times. Trimming shortened V by 3 bases and J by 9 bases, and 30 bases separated the two germline ends. Germline CDR1 is KGHSH and CDR2 is LQKENI. CDR3 size: 19 residues. The specimen was PBMCs, either bulk or a sorted T-cell subset (CD4+, CD8+, memory, or dextramer-sorted; not recorded which), collected 45 days after the yellow fever booster vaccination. The TCR sequence derives from a man aged 30-40 years who received the YFV17D yellow fever vaccine. The chain couples TRBV18 to TRBJ2-1, with TRBD1 as a possible D gene (5 bases). The CDR3: CASSPVTPSVVPRRGEQFF. Here the CDR3 DNA reads TGTGCCAGCTCACCGGTCACCCCCTCCGTAGTTCCCCGTAGGGGTGAGCAGTTCTTC.